Listed below are T cell receptor beta chains from one sample, sequenced in a study of human thymus T cells. The method was immunoSEQ multiplex PCR; TCRdb's version includes in-frame clones alone and lacks a portion of them. The table lists 75,000 to 90,000 clones, 90% to 97% of them singletons. The sequenced material came from thymus tissue. These receptor sequences come from a boy in the first two years of life with a congenital heart defect but otherwise immunologically healthy. Each CDR3 is given with its conserved first and last residue. Not every row has a clone size; where given, it reads once, few, many or a size class.

v_gene,abundance,j_gene,CDR3aa
TRBV19,-,TRBJ1-5,CASLRPGLEGRQPQHF
TRBV27,-,TRBJ2-7,CASSKKGLTYSYEQYF
TRBV7-3,once,TRBJ2-7,CASSDPDRGNSYEQYF
TRBV10-3,-,TRBJ2-5,CAIGRDEETQYF
TRBV14,once,TRBJ1-2,CASSPAGSNYGYTF
TRBV5-8,-,TRBJ2-2,CASSPGGSGNTGELFF
TRBV27,-,TRBJ2-3,CASSRTGGTDTQYF
TRBV28,-,TRBJ2-3,CASSLDRGGPDTQYF
TRBV5-1,-,TRBJ2-3,CASSGGTGLDTQYF
TRBV7-2,once,TRBJ1-5,CASSLARPTGGGQPQHF
TRBV4-1,-,TRBJ2-2,CASSHGLAGGNTGELFF
TRBV11-2,-,TRBJ1-3,CASSLDRAGASGNTIYF
TRBV5-1,-,TRBJ2-1,CASSLGTSGGAYNEQFF
TRBV6-4,-,TRBJ2-1,CASSDSHLAGVYNEQFF
TRBV5-5,-,TRBJ1-2,CASSLLRRANYGYTF
TRBV11-2,-,TRBJ2-3,CASSSNRPSTDTQYF
TRBV2,-,TRBJ2-7,CASSQRTHFSGGACEQYF
TRBV12-5,-,TRBJ2-7,CASGTRGTEQYF
TRBV27,-,TRBJ2-7,CASSPRTSRVIRRSYEQYF
TRBV5-6,-,TRBJ2-5,CASSLSFAGTKEETQYF
TRBV5-6,-,TRBJ1-5,CASSHTGSQPQHF
TRBV28,-,TRBJ1-1,CASTIRDGGQNTEAFF